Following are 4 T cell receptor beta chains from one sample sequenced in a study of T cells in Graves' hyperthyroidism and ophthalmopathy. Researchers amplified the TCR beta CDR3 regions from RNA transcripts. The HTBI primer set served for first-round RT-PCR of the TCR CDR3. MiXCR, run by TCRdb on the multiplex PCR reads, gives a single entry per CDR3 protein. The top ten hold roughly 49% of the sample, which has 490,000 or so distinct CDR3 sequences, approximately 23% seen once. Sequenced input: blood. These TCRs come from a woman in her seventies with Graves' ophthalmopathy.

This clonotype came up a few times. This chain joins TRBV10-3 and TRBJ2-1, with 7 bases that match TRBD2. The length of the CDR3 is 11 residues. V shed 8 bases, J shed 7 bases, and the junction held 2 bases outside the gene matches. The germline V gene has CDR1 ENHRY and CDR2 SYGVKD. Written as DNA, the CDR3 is TGTGCCATCGGCGGGGGAAATGAGCAGTTCTTC. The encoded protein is CAIGGGNEQFF.

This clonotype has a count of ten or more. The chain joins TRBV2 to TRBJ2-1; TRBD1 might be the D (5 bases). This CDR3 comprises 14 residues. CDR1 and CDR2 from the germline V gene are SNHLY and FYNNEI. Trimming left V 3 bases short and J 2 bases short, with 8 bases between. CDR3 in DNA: TGTGCCAGCAGTGATCAGGGAACCTACAATGAGCAGTTCTTC. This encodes CASSDQGTYNEQFF.

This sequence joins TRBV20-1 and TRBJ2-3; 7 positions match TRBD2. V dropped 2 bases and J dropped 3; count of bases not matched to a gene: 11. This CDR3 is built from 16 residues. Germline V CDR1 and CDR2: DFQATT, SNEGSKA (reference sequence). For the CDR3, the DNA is TGCAGTGCTAGAAAAGAGGGCGGGAGAGGAACAGATACGCAGTATTTT. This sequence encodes CSARKEGGRGTDTQYF.

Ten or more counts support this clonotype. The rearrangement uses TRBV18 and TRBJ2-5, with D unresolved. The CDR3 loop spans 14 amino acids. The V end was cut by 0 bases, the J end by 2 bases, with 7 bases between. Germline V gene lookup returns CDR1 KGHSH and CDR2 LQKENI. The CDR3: CASSPPGRQETQYF. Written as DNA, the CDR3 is TGTGCCAGCTCACCACCCGGTAGACAAGAGACCCAGTACTTC.